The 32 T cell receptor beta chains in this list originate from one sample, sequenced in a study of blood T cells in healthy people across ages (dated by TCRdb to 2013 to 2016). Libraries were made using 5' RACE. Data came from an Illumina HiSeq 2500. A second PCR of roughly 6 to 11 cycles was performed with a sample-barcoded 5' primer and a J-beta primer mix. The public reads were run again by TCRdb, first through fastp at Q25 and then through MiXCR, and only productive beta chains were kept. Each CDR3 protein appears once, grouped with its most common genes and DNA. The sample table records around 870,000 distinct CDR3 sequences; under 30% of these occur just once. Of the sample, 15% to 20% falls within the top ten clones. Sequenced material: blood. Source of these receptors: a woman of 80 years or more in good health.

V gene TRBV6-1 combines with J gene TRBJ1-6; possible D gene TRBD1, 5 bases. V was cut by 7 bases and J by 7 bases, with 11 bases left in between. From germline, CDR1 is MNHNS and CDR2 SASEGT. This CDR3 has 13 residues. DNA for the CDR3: TGTGCCAGCAACGTGGACATAAATTCACCCCTCCACTTT. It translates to CASNVDINSPLHF.

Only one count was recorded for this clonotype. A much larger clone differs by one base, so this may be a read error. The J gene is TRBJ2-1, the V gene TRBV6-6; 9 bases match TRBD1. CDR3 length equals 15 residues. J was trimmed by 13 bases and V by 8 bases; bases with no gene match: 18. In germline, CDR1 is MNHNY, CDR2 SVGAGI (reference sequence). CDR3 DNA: TGTGCCAGCGCCAGTCGACAGGGGGTGGCGGAGACCCAGTTCTTC. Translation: CASASRQGVAETQFF.

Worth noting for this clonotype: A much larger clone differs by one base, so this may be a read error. The CDR3 spells CASSFNRRVYF. CDR3 bases: TGTGCCAGCAGTTTCAATCGGCGGGTGTATTTT. The V gene is TRBV12-3 or TRBV12-4, the J gene TRBJ2-3; D may be TRBD2 (5 bases). V was shortened by 3 bases and J by 14 bases, with 12 bases between the two germline ends. The CDR3 is 11 amino acids.

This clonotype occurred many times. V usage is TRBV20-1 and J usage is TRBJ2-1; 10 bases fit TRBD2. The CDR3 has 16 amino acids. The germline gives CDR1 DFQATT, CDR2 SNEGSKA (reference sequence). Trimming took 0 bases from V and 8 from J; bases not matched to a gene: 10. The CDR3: CSARDPQRGGRDEQFF. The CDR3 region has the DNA TGCAGTGCTAGAGATCCACAGCGGGGGGGCCGAGATGAGCAGTTCTTC.

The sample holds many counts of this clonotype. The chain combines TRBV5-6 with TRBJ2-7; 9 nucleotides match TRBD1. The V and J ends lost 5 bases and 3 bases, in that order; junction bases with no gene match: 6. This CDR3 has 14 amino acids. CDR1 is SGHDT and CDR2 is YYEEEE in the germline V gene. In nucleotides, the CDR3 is TGTGCCAGCAGACGGGGACAGGGAATCTACGAGCAGTACTTC. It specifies CASRRGQGIYEQYF.

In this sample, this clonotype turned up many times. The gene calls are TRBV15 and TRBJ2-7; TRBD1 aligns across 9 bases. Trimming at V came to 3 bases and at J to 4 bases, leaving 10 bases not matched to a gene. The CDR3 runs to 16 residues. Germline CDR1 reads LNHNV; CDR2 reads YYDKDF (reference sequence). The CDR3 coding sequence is TGTGCCACCAGCAGTAGGGACAGGGTATTTCCTTACGAGCAGTACTTC. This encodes CATSSRDRVFPYEQYF.

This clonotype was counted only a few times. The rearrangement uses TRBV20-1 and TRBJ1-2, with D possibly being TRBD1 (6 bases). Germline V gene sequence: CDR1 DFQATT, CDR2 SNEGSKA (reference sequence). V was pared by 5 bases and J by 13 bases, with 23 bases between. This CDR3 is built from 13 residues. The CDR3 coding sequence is TGCAGTGCTGTTCCCGGAACCCACAGGGAACTCACCTTC. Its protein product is CSAVPGTHRELTF.

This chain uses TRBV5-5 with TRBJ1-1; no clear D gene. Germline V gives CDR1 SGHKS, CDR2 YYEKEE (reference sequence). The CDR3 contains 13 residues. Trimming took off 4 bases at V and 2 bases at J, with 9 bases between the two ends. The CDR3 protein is CASSTFSNTEAFF. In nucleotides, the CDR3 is TGTGCCAGCAGCACCTTCTCAAACACTGAAGCTTTCTTT.

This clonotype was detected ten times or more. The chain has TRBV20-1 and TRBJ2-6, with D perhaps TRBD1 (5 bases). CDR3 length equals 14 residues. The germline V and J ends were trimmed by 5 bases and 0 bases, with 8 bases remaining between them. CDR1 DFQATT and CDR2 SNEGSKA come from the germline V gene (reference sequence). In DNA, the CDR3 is TGCAGTGCTGTCAGGGACTCTGGGGCCAACGTCCTGACTTTC. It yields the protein CSAVRDSGANVLTF.

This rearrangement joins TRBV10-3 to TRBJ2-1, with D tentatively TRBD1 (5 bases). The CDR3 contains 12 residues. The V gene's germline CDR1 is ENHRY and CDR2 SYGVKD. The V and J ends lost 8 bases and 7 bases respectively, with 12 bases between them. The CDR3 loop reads CAIARAKNEQFF. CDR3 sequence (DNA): TGTGCCATCGCCAGGGCAAAAAATGAGCAGTTCTTC.

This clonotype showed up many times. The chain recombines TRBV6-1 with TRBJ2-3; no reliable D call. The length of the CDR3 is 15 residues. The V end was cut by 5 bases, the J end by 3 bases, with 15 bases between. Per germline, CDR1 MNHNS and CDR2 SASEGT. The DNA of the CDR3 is TGTGCCAGCAGTTTGAAGGATAGGGTTACAGATACGCAGTATTTT. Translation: CASSLKDRVTDTQYF.

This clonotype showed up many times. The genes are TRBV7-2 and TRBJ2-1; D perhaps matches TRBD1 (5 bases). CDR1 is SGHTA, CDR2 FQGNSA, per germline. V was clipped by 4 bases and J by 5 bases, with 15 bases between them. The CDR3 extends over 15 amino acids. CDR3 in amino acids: CASSYSRVSNNEQFF. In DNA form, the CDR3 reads TGTGCCAGCAGCTACTCCAGGGTTTCAAACAATGAGCAGTTCTTC.

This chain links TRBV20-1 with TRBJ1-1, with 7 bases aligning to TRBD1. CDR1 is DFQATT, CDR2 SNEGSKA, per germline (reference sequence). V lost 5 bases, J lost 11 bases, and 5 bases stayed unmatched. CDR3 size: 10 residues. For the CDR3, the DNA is TGCAGTGCTTATACAGGGGACGCTTTCTTT. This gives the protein CSAYTGDAFF.

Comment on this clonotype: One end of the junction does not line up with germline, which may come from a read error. CDR3: CVSSQDPGTGNEKLFF. CDR3 bases: TGTGTCAGCAGCCAAGATCCTGGGACAGGGAATGAAAAACTGTTTTTT. V and J are TRBV3-1 and TRBJ1-4; 9 nucleotides agree with TRBD1. The germline V gene encodes CDR1 LGHDT and CDR2 YNNKEL (reference sequence). The CDR3 is 16 amino acids.

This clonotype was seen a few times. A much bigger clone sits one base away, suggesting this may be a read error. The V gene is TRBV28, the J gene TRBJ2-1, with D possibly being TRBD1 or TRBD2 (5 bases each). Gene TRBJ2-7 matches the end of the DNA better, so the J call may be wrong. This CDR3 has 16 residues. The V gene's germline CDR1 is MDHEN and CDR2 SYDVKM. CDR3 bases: TGTGCCAGCAGTTTACCCCCGGGGCTGACCTACAATGAGCAGTACTTC. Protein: CASSLPPGLTYNEQYF.

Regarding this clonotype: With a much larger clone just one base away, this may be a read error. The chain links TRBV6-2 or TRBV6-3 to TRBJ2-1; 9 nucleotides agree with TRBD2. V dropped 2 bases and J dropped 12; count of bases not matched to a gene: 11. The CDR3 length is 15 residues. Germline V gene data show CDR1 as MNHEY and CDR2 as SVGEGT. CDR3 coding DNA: TGTGCCAGCAGTTACCTTGCGGGGGGGCGCGATGGGCAGTTCTTC. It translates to CASSYLAGGRDGQFF.

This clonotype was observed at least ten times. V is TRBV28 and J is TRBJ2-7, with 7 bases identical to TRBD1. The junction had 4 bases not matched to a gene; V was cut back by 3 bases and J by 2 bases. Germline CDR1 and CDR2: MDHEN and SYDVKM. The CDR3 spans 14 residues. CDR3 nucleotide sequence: TGTGCCAGCAGTTTGGGCAGGGGGACCTACGAGCAGTACTTC. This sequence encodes CASSLGRGTYEQYF.

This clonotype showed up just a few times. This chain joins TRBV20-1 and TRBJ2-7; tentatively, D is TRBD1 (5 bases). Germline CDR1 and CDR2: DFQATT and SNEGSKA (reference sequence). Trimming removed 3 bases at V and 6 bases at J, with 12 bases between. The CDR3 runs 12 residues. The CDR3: CSASGRVTEQYF. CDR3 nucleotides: TGCAGTGCTAGTGGCAGGGTTACCGAGCAGTACTTC.

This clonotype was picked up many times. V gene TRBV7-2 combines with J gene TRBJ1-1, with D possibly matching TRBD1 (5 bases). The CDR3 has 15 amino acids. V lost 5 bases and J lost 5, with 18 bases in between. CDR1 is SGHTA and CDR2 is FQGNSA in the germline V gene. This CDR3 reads CASSRLRQGGTEAFF. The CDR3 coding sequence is TGTGCCAGCAGCCGACTCAGGCAGGGAGGAACTGAAGCTTTCTTT.

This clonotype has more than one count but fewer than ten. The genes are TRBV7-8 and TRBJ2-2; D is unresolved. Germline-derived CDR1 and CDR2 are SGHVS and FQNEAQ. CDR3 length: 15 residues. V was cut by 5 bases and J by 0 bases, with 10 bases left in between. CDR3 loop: CASSRLRANTGELFF. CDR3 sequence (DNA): TGTGCCAGCAGCCGCCTACGCGCGAACACCGGGGAGCTGTTTTTT.

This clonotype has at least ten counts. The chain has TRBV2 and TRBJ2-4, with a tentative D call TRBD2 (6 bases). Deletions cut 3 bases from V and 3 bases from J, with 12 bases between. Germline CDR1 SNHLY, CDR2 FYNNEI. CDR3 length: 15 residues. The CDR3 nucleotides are TGTGCCAGCAGTGACGACGGGGGAGTCAAAAACATTCAGTACTTC. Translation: CASSDDGGVKNIQYF.

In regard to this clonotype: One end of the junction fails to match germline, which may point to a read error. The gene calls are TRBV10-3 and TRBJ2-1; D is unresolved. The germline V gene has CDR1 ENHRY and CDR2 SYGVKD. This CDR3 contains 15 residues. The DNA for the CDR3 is TGTGCCATCAGTGGCCCCGCCTCAACTTGCAATGAACAGTTCTTC. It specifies CAISGPASTCNEQFF.

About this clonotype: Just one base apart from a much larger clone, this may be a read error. CDR3 protein: CASKTGQGQETQFF. CDR3 coding DNA: TGTGCCAGCAAGACGGGACAGGGACAAGAGACCCAGTTCTTC. V usage is TRBV21-1 and J usage is TRBJ2-5; TRBD1, the table's D call, was not compared with the DNA. With the DNA end fitting TRBJ2-1 better, the J assignment may be wrong. TRBV21-1 is classified as a pseudogene. The CDR3 has 14 residues.

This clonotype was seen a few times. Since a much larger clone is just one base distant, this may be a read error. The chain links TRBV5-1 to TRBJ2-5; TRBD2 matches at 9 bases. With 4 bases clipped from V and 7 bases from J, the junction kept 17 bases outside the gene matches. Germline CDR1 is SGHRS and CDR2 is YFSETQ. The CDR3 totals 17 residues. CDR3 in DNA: TGCGCCAGCAGCCTATCCGGGGCGACTAGCGGCTTTGGGACCCAGTACTTC. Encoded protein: CASSLSGATSGFGTQYF.

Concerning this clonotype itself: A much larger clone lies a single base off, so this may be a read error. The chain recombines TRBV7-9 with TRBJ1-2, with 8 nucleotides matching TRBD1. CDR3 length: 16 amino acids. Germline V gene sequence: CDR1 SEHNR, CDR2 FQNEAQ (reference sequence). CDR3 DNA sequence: TGTGCCTGCAGTTATATTGCATCCAGGGGGCCATTGGGCTACACCTTC. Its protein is CACSYIASRGPLGYTF.

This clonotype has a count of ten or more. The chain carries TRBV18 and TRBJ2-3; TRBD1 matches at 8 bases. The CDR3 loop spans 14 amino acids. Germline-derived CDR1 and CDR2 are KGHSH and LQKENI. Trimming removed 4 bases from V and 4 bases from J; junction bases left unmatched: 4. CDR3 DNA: TGTGCCAGCTCACAGGCGACAGGGGCAGATACGCAGTATTTT. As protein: CASSQATGADTQYF. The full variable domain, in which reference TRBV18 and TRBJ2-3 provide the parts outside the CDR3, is NAGVMQNPRHLVRRRGQEARLRCSPMKGHSHVYWYRQLPEEGLKFMVYLQKENIIDESGMPKERFSAEFPKEGPSILRIQQVVRGDSAAYFCASSQATGADTQYFGPGTRLTVL.

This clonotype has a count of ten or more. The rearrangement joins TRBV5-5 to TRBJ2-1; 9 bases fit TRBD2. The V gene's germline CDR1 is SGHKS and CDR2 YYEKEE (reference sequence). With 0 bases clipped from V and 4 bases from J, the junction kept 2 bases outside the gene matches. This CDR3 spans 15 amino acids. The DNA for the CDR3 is TGTGCCAGCAGCTTGGGACTAGCGGTATACAATGAGCAGTTCTTC. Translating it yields CASSLGLAVYNEQFF. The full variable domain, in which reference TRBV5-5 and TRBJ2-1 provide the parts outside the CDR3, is DAGVTQSPTHLIKTRGQQVTLRCSPISGHKSVSWYQQVLGQGPQFIFQYYEKEERGRGNFPDRFSARQFPNYSSELNVNALLLGDSALYLCASSLGLAVYNEQFFGPGTRLTVL.

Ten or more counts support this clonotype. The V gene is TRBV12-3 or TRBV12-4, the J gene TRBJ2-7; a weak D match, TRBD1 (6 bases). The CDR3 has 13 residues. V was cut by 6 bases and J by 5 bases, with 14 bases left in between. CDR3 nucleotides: TGTGCCAGCAGAAACCGGGACAATAACGAGCAGTACTTC. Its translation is CASRNRDNNEQYF.

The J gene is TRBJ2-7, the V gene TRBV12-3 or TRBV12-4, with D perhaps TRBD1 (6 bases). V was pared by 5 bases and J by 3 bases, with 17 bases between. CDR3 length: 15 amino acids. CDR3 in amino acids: CASSAMSGVLYEQYF. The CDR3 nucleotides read TGTGCCAGCAGTGCAATGTCAGGGGTACTCTACGAGCAGTACTTC.

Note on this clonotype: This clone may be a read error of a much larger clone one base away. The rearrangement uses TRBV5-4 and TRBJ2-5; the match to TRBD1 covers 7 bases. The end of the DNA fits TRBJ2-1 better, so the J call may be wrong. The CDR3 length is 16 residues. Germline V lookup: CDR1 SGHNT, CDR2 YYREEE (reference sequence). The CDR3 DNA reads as TGTGCCAGCAGCTTGGGAGGGACAGCCCCTCAAGAGACCCAGTTCTTC. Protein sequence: CASSLGGTAPQETQFF.

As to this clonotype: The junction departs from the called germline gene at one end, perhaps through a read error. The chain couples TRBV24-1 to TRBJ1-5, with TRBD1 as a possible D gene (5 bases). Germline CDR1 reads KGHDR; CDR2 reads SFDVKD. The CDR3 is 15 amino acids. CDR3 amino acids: CATGGEGTSNRPQHF. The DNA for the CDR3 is TGTGCCACCGGGGGTGAGGGGACCAGCAATCGGCCCCAGCATTTT.

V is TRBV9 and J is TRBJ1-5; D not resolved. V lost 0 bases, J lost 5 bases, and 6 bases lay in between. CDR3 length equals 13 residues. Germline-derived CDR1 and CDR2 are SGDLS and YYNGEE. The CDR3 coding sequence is TGTGCCAGCAGCGTAGCAAACGATCAGCCCCAGCATTTT. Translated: CASSVANDQPQHF. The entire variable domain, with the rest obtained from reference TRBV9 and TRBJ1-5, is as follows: DSGVTQTPKHLITATGQRVTLRCSPRSGDLSVYWYQQSLDQGLQFLIQYYNGEERAKGNILERFSAQQFPDLHSELNLSSLELGDSALYFCASSVANDQPQHFGDGTRLSIL.